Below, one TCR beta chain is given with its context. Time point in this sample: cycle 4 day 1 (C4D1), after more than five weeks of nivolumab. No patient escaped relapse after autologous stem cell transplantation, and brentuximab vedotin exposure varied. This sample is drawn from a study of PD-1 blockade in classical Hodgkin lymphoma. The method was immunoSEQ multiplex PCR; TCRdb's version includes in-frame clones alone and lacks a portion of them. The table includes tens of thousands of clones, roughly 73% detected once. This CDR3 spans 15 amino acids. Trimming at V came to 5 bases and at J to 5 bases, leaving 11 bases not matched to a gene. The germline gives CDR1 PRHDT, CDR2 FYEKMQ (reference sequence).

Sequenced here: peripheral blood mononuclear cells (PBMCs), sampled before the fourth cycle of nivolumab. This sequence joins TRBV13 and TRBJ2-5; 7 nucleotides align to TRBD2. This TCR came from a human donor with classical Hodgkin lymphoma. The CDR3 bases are TGTGCCAGCAGCCCTACGAGGACTAGGGTGGAGACCCAGTACTTC. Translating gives CASSPTRTRVETQYF.